These 16 T cell receptor beta chains came from one sample sequenced in a study of blood T cell repertoires in COVID-19. Sequenced by immunoSEQ multiplex PCR; TCRdb stores in-frame clones only, minus some. The table includes almost 400,000 clones, over 75% detected once. Source material: PBMCs or T cells enriched from blood (not recorded which). The origin of the receptors is a woman in her 30s with acute COVID-19.

V and J are TRBV15 and TRBJ1-1; 7 bases are a match to TRBD1. The germline V gene has CDR1 LNHNV and CDR2 YYDKDF (reference sequence). This CDR3 spans 14 amino acids. Trimming took 3 bases from V and 7 from J; bases not matched to a gene: 8. CDR3 bases: TGTGCCACCAGCAGGATGACAGGGAAGAGTGAAGCTTTCTTT. Protein product: CATSRMTGKSEAFF.

The rearrangement joins TRBV18 to TRBJ2-7; 7 bases are a match to TRBD1. Germline V gene data show CDR1 as KGHSH and CDR2 as LQKENI. V lost 3 bases to trimming and J lost 2 bases; unmatched junction nucleotides: 4. The CDR3 is made up of 14 amino acids. Written as DNA, the CDR3 is TGTGCCAGCTCACCGGGGGACAGTACCTACGAGCAGTACTTC. Translated, it gives CASSPGDSTYEQYF.

This rearrangement joins TRBV4-1 to TRBJ1-1; a weak D match, TRBD1 (5 bases). CDR3 length equals 15 residues. Per germline, CDR1 MGHRA and CDR2 YSYEKL. Deletions cut 4 bases from V and 6 bases from J, with 18 bases between. The CDR3 coding sequence is TGCGCCAGCAGCCCGGGGGGAAGGCATCGGGCTGAAGCTTTCTTT. Its translation: CASSPGGRHRAEAFF.

The sample holds one count of this clone. V gene TRBV2 combines with J gene TRBJ1-5; 8 positions match TRBD1. CDR1 and CDR2 from the germline V gene are SNHLY and FYNNEI. With 4 bases clipped from V and 6 bases from J, the junction kept 5 bases outside the gene matches. The CDR3 is made up of 14 amino acids. The CDR3 DNA reads as TGTGCCAGCAGTGGGGGGCAGGGGGCTCAGCCCCAGCATTTT. As protein: CASSGGQGAQPQHF. Supplemented by reference TRBV2 and TRBJ1-5, the full variable domain reads EPEVTQTPSHQVTQMGQEVILRCVPISNHLYFYWYRQILGQKVEFLVSFYNNEISEKSEIFDDQFSVERPDGSNFTLKIRSTKLEDSAMYFCASSGGQGAQPQHFGDGTRLSIL.

The genes are TRBV3-1 (or the pseudogene TRBV3-2) and TRBJ1-2; D perhaps matches TRBD1 (5 bases). CDR1 and CDR2 from the germline V gene are LGHDT and YNNKEL (reference sequence). The CDR3 is 16 residues long. Trimming pared 1 base from V and 4 bases from J, leaving 16 bases between. CDR3 coding DNA: TGTGCCAGCAGCCAAGTGGGGCCGACAGTAACCTATGGCTACACCTTC. This encodes CASSQVGPTVTYGYTF.

The chain joins TRBV3-1 (or the pseudogene TRBV3-2) to TRBJ2-7; maybe TRBD2 (7 bases). Trimming pared 2 bases from V and 7 bases from J, leaving 18 bases between. The germline V gene has CDR1 LGHDT and CDR2 YNNKEL (reference sequence). The CDR3 loop spans 15 amino acids. CDR3 bases: TGTGCCAGCAGCCAAACCAGGAGGGGGGGCGGTGAGCAGTACTTC. This codes for CASSQTRRGGGEQYF.

The DNA for the CDR3 is TGTGCCAGCAGTGAGAGGGGGCCCACTGAAGCTTTCTTT. This encodes CASSERGPTEAFF. The chain combines TRBV6-4 with TRBJ1-1; 7 positions agree with TRBD1. The CDR3 is 13 amino acids. Germline V gene data show CDR1 as MRHNA and CDR2 as SNTAGT. V shed 3 bases and J 4 bases; nucleotides not matched to a gene: 2.

The chain couples TRBV19 to TRBJ2-7, with 7 bases lining up with TRBD1. After removal of 3 bases from V and 4 bases from J, the junction contained 9 bases not matched to a gene. The V gene's germline CDR1 is LNHDA and CDR2 SQIVND (reference sequence). The CDR3 is made up of 15 amino acids. The CDR3 here is CASSMTRTGRYEQYF. The CDR3 DNA reads as TGTGCCAGTAGTATGACACGGACAGGTCGATACGAGCAGTACTTC. Looking up the rest from reference TRBV19 and TRBJ2-7 gives the full variable domain: DGGITQSPKYLFRKEGQNVTLSCEQNLNHDAMYWYRQDPGQGLRLIYYSQIVNDFQKGDIAEGYSVSREKKESFPLTVTSAQKNPTAFYLCASSMTRTGRYEQYFGPGTRLTVT.

The chain combines TRBV7-9 with TRBJ2-7; 7 bases align to TRBD1. Unmatched junction bases numbered 7, after V lost 2 bases and J lost 3 bases. Germline CDR1 reads SEHNR; CDR2 reads FQNEAQ (reference sequence). CDR3 size: 15 residues. This CDR3 reads CASSLLQGVFYEQYF. CDR3 coding DNA: TGTGCCAGCAGCTTACTCCAGGGGGTATTCTACGAGCAGTACTTC.

V gene TRBV1 combines with J gene TRBJ1-2; the table calls TRBD1, which could not be checked here. TRBV1 is a listed pseudogene. The CDR3 is 17 residues long. The CDR3 here is CTSSLYRDRGANYGYTF. DNA for the CDR3: TGCACCAGCAGCCTGTACCGGGACAGGGGAGCTAACTATGGCTACACCTTC.

The chain uses TRBV7-8 and TRBJ1-1, with D possibly being TRBD1 (5 bases). The CDR3 covers 12 residues. Trimming left V 5 bases short and J 5 bases short, with 9 bases between. Per the germline V gene, CDR1 is SGHVS and CDR2 is FQNEAQ. Written as DNA, the CDR3 is TGTGCCAGCAGCCCAGGGAAGACTGAAGCTTTCTTT. It specifies CASSPGKTEAFF.

On this clone itself: The junction does not match germline at one end; this may be a read error. V and J are TRBV19 and TRBJ1-1; D unclear. This CDR3 contains 16 residues. In germline, CDR1 is LNHDA, CDR2 SQIVND (reference sequence). The chain's CDR3 is CASSFPRDSEQTEAFF. The CDR3 DNA is TGTGCTAGTAGTTTCCCTCGAGATTCGGAACAGACTGAAGCTTTCTTT.

This clone was seen once. The chain combines TRBV25-1 with TRBJ1-1, with a possible D match to TRBD1 (6 bases). Trimming took 3 bases from V and 6 from J, leaving 14 bases between them. This CDR3 is built from 14 residues. The germline V gene encodes CDR1 MGHDK and CDR2 SYGVNS. Here the CDR3 reads CASSDSPGVSEAFF. In DNA form, the CDR3 reads TGTGCCAGCAGTGATAGCCCAGGGGTTTCTGAAGCTTTCTTT. The variable domain in full, completed from reference TRBV25-1 and TRBJ1-1, reads EADIYQTPRYLVIGTGKKITLECSQTMGHDKMYWYQQDPGMELHLIHYSYGVNSTEKGDLSSESTVSRIRTEHFPLTLESARPSHTSQYLCASSDSPGVSEAFFGQGTRLTVV.

J is TRBJ2-7 and V is TRBV9; the D gene is possibly TRBD1 (6 bases). The germline CDR1 and CDR2 sequences are SGDLS and YYNGEE. The length of the CDR3 is 15 residues. The V gene lost 4 bases and the J gene lost 0 bases, with 14 bases spanning the gap. The CDR3 coding sequence is TGTGCCAGCAGCCTCGGGACACTCGTCTCCTACGAGCAGTACTTC. Translated, it gives CASSLGTLVSYEQYF.

V gene TRBV6-1 combines with J gene TRBJ1-1, with 9 bases identical to TRBD1. Germline CDR1 is MNHNS and CDR2 is SASEGT. V lost 3 bases and J lost 4; bases outside the gene matches: 3. CDR3 length: 14 amino acids. The CDR3 region has the DNA TGTGCCAGCAGTGATGGGACAGGGTTCACTGAAGCTTTCTTT. The encoded protein is CASSDGTGFTEAFF.

CDR3 DNA sequence: TGCGCCAGCAGCTTGGCGTGGGCAGCCGAAGGCTACACCTTC. It codes for CASSLAWAAEGYTF. The chain links TRBV5-1 to TRBJ1-2; D not resolved. V was shortened by 0 bases and J by 8 bases, with 14 bases between the two germline ends. The CDR3 sequence is 14 residues long. Per the germline V gene, CDR1 is SGHRS and CDR2 is YFSETQ.